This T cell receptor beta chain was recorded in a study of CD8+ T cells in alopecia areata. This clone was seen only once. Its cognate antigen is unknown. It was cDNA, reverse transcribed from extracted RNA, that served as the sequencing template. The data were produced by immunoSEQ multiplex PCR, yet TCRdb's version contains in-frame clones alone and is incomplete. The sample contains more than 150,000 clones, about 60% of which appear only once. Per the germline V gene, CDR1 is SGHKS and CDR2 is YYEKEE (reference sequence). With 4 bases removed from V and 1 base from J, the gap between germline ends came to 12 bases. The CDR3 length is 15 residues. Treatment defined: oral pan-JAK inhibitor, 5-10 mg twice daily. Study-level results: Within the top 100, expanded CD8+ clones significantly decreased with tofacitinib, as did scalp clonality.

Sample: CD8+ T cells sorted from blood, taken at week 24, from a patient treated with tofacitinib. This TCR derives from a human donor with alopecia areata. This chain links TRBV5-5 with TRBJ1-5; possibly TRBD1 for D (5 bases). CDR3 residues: CASSLGGGSNQPQHF. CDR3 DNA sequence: TGTGCCAGCAGCCTGGGGGGTGGGAGCAATCAGCCCCAGCATTTT.